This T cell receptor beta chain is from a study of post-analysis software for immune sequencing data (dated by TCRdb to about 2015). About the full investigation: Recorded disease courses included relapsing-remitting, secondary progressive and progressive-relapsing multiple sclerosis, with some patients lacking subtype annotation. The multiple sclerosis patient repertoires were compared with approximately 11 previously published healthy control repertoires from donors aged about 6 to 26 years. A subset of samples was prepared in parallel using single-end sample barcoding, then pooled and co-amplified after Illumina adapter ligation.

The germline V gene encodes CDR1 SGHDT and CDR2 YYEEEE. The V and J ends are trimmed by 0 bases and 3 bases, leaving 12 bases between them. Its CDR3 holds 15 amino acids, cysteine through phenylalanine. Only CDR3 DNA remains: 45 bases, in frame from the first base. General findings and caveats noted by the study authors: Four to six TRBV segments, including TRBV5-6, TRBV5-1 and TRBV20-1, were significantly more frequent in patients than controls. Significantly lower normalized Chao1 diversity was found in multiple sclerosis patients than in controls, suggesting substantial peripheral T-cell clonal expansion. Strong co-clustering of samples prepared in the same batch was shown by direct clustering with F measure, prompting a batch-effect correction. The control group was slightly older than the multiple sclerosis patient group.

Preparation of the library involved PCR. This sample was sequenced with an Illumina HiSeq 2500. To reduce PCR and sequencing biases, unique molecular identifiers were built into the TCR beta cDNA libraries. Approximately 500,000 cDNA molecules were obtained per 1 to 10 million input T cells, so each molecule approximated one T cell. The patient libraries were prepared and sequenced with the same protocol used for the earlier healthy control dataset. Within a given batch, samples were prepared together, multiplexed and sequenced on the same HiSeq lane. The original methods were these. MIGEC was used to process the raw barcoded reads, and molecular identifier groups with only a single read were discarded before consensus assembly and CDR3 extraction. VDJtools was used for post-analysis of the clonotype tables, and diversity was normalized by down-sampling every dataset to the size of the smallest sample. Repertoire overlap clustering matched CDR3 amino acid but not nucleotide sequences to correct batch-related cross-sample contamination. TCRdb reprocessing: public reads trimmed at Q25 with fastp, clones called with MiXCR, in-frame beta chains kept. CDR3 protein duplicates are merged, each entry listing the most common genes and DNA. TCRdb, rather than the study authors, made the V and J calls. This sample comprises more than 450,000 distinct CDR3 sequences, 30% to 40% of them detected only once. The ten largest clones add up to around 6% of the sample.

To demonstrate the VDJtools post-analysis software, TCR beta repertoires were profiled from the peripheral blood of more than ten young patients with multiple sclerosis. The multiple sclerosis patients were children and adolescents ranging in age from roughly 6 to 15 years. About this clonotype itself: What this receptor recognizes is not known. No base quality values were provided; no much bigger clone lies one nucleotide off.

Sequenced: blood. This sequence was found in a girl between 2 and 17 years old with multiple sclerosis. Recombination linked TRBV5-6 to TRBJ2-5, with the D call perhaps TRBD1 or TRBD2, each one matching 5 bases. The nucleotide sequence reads TGTGCCAGCAGCTTGGACGGGGCGATGGAAGAGACCCAGTACTTC. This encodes CASSLDGAMEETQYF.